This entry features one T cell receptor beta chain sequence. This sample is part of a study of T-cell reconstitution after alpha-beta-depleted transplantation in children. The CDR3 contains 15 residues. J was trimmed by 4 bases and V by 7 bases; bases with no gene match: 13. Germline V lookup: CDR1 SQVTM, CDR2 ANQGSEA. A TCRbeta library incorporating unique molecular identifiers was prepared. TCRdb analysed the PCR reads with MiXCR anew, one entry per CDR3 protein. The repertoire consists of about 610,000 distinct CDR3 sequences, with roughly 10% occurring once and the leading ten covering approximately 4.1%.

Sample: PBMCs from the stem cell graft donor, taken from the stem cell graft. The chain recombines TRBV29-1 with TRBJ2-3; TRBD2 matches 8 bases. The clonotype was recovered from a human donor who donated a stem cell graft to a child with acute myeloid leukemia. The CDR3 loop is CSADFPSGSADTQYF. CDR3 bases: TGCAGCGCCGACTTCCCTAGCGGGTCCGCAGATACGCAGTATTTT.